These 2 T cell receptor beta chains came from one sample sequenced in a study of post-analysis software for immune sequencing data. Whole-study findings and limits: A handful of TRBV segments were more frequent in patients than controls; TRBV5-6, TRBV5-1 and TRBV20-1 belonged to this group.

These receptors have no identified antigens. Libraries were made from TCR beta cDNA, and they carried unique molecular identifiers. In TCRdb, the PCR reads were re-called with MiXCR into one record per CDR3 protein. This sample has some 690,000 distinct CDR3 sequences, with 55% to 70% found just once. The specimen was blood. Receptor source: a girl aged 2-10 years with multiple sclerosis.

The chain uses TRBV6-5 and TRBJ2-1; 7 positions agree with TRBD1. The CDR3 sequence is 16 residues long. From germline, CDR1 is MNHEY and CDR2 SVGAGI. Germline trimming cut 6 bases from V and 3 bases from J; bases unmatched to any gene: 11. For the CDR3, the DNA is TGTGCCAGCAGCCTCCTCCGACAGGGCGGCTACAATGAGCAGTTCTTC. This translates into CASSLLRQGGYNEQFF.

The CDR3 sequence is CSARAPWNEQFF. The CDR3 nucleotides are TGCAGTGCTAGAGCCCCCTGGAATGAGCAGTTCTTC. V usage is TRBV20-1 and J usage is TRBJ2-1; D is uncertain. V was clipped by 1 base and J by 7 bases, with 8 bases between them. CDR3 size: 12 residues. Germline values: CDR1 DFQATT, CDR2 SNEGSKA (reference sequence).